Below are 21 T cell receptor beta chains sequenced from a single sample in a study of neurological immune-mediated disorders. MiXCR, applied by TCRdb to the 5' RACE reads, yields one record per CDR3 protein. The sample has about 14,000 distinct CDR3 sequences; 10% are singletons. Sequenced: PBMCs. These receptors originate from a woman in her forties in good health.

This clonotype was counted at least ten times. CDR3 sequence reads: CASSLARGQGRAFF. For the CDR3, the DNA is TGTGCCAGCAGTTTAGCGCGGGGACAGGGAAGGGCTTTCTTT. The chain recombines TRBV12-3 or TRBV12-4 with TRBJ1-1; 9 positions match TRBD1. This CDR3 spans 14 amino acids. The J segment lost 11 bases and the V segment lost 0 bases, leaving 7 bases of the junction unmatched.

This clonotype appeared many times. The chain couples TRBV7-9 to TRBJ2-1, with TRBD2 matching 10 bases. CDR1 is SEHNR and CDR2 is FQNEAQ in the germline V gene (reference sequence). Trimming took 1 base from V and 7 from J; bases not matched to a gene: 7. This CDR3 has 16 residues. The chain's CDR3 is CASSLGTSGARNEQFF. In nucleotides, the CDR3 is TGTGCCAGCAGCTTAGGCACTAGCGGGGCCCGAAATGAGCAGTTCTTC.

This clonotype was counted at least ten times. The rearrangement links TRBV5-1 to TRBJ2-3; D call uncertain. CDR3 length: 14 residues. The V gene's germline CDR1 is SGHRS and CDR2 YFSETQ. V was pared by 6 bases and J by 0 bases, with 11 bases between. The DNA for the CDR3 is TGCGCCAGCACCACCCTAACTAGCACAGATACGCAGTATTTT. This sequence encodes CASTTLTSTDTQYF. The variable domain in full, with the rest retrieved from reference TRBV5-1 and TRBJ2-3, is KAGVTQTPRYLIKTRGQQVTLSCSPISGHRSVSWYQQTPGQGLQFLFEYFSETQRNKGNFPGRFSGRQFSNSRSEMNVSTLELGDSALYLCASTTLTSTDTQYFGPGTRLTVL.

This clonotype showed up many times. The rearrangement joins TRBV27 to TRBJ1-4; unclear D gene. This CDR3 spans 13 amino acids. Per germline, CDR1 MNHEY and CDR2 SMNVEV (reference sequence). Trimming removed 5 bases from V and 7 bases from J, with 11 bases in between. For the CDR3, the DNA is TGTGCCAGCAGTGGATGGGCGGGTGAAAAACTGTTTTTT. Protein sequence: CASSGWAGEKLFF.

This clonotype was seen ten or more times. The rearrangement links TRBV4-1 to TRBJ1-2; D perhaps matches TRBD1 (5 bases). Germline V lookup: CDR1 MGHRA, CDR2 YSYEKL. The V end lost 0 bases, the J end lost 4 bases, and 12 bases lay between the germline ends. The CDR3 has 15 amino acids. CDR3 sequence: CASSQEGQETYGYTF. The CDR3 bases are TGCGCCAGCAGCCAAGAGGGGCAGGAGACCTATGGCTACACCTTC.

The gene calls are TRBV25-1 and TRBJ2-7, with TRBD2 matching over 10 bases. The ends lost 0 bases at V and 6 bases at J; junction bases unmatched: 2. The CDR3 runs to 14 residues. The germline V gene encodes CDR1 MGHDK and CDR2 SYGVNS. The CDR3 DNA is TGTGCCAGCAGTGAATATACTAGCGGGGTCGAGCAGTACTTC. Amino acids: CASSEYTSGVEQYF.

This rearrangement joins TRBV10-3 to TRBJ2-1; TRBD2 agrees at 7 bases. The CDR3 totals 13 residues. Germline CDR1 ENHRY, CDR2 SYGVKD. The V gene end was trimmed by 0 bases and the J gene end by 8 bases; junction bases not matched to a gene: 1. This CDR3 is CAISESGGHEQFF. As DNA, the CDR3 is TGTGCCATCAGTGAGTCGGGAGGGCATGAGCAGTTCTTC.

The table lists this clonotype with many counts. The J gene is TRBJ2-5, the V gene TRBV20-1, with D maybe TRBD1 (6 bases). The V gene lost 3 bases and the J gene lost 1 base, with 21 bases spanning the gap. This CDR3 contains 17 residues. From germline, CDR1 is DFQATT and CDR2 SNEGSKA (reference sequence). CDR3 nucleotide sequence: TGCAGTGCTAGTTCCTCAGGGGTGCCAACCCTCCAAGAGACCCAGTACTTC. Its protein is CSASSSGVPTLQETQYF.

This clonotype was detected many times. The V call is TRBV6-6, the J call TRBJ2-3; no clear D gene. The CDR3 runs 11 residues. Trimming stripped 7 bases from V and 7 bases from J, with 9 bases between. Germline V gene lookup returns CDR1 MNHNY and CDR2 SVGAGI (reference sequence). CDR3 coding DNA: TGTGCCAGCACCTCGGGCAATACGCAGTATTTT. Translated: CASTSGNTQYF.

This clonotype was seen repeatedly, ten times or more. The V and J genes are TRBV12-3 or TRBV12-4 and TRBJ2-3, with D possibly being TRBD2 (6 bases). Trimming cost V 5 bases and J 7 bases, with 19 bases left between them. This CDR3 region has 15 residues. CDR3 coding DNA: TGTGCCAGCAGTCAACAGTGGGGGGACCGGTATACGCAGTATTTT. It specifies CASSQQWGDRYTQYF.

The sample holds many counts of this clonotype. The chain recombines TRBV28 with TRBJ1-1; D remains ambiguous. V was pared by 2 bases and J by 8 bases, with 12 bases between. CDR3 length: 13 amino acids. Germline V gene sequence: CDR1 MDHEN, CDR2 SYDVKM. In DNA, the CDR3 is TGTGCCAGCAGTTTAGGGATGCGGGGAGAAGCTTTCTTT. Protein sequence: CASSLGMRGEAFF. Based on the CDR3 plus reference TRBV28 and TRBJ1-1, the full variable domain is DVKVTQSSRYLVKRTGEKVFLECVQDMDHENMFWYRQDPGLGLRLIYFSYDVKMKEKGDIPEGYSVSREKKERFSLILESASTNQTSMYLCASSLGMRGEAFFGQGTRLTVV.

This clonotype was recorded many times. The chain has TRBV20-1 and TRBJ2-3, with D possibly being TRBD2 (5 bases). The germline gives CDR1 DFQATT, CDR2 SNEGSKA (reference sequence). CDR3 length: 18 amino acids. The ends were cut back, 0 bases at V and 4 bases at J, with 23 bases in the middle. CDR3: CSARDTFPGFDFADTQYF. CDR3 nucleotides: TGCAGTGCTAGAGACACATTCCCGGGATTCGACTTCGCAGATACGCAGTATTTT.

By its share, this clonotype is medium-sized. The chain uses TRBV5-1 and TRBJ1-6; D is uncertain. The CDR3 sequence is 14 residues long. Trimming left V 1 base short and J 10 bases short, with 12 bases between. CDR1 and CDR2 (germline): SGHRS, YFSETQ. The CDR3 loop is CASSLMDQASPLHF. The CDR3 DNA follows: TGCGCCAGCAGCTTGATGGATCAGGCCTCACCCCTCCACTTT.

This clonotype was found many times. This chain links TRBV21-1 with TRBJ2-7. TRBV21-1 is labeled a pseudogene. The CDR3 runs to 15 residues. The CDR3 reads CASSKVGLGPHEQYF. CDR3 sequence (DNA): TGTGCCAGCAGCAAGGTTGGGCTAGGGCCCCACGAGCAGTACTTC.

This clonotype is termed medium-sized. This chain links TRBV5-1 with TRBJ2-3; 8 bases fit TRBD2. The CDR3 spans 16 residues. Germline CDR1 is SGHRS and CDR2 is YFSETQ. V lost 0 bases to trimming and J lost 5 bases; unmatched junction nucleotides: 8. This chain's CDR3 is CASSLGSGGAEDTQYF. The CDR3 DNA is TGCGCCAGCAGCTTGGGTTCGGGGGGGGCGGAAGATACGCAGTATTTT. Filled out from reference TRBV5-1 and TRBJ2-3, the complete variable domain reads KAGVTQTPRYLIKTRGQQVTLSCSPISGHRSVSWYQQTPGQGLQFLFEYFSETQRNKGNFPGRFSGRQFSNSRSEMNVSTLELGDSALYLCASSLGSGGAEDTQYFGPGTRLTVL.

At least ten counts were recorded for this clonotype. The rearrangement joins TRBV12-3 or TRBV12-4 to TRBJ2-1; D gene uncertain. The CDR3 is 11 residues long. The ends were cut back, 7 bases at V and 9 bases at J, with 10 bases in the middle. CDR3 nucleotide sequence: TGTGCCAGCAAACTAAGAGGTGAGCAGTTCTTC. It yields the protein CASKLRGEQFF.

This clonotype has ten or more counts. The J gene is TRBJ2-3, the V gene TRBV9, with no clear D. Trimming cost V 3 bases and J 1 base, with 15 bases left between them. The CDR3 is 16 amino acids. CDR1 is SGDLS and CDR2 is YYNGEE in the germline V gene. DNA for the CDR3: TGTGCCAGCAGCGCCCGATCTAGGACGGGCACAGATACGCAGTATTTT. Translated: CASSARSRTGTDTQYF.

This clonotype was recorded at least ten times. The chain employs TRBV7-2 and TRBJ2-5; 7 bases map to TRBD1. Germline V gene lookup returns CDR1 SGHTA and CDR2 FQGNSA. V lost 5 bases to trimming and J lost 4 bases; unmatched junction nucleotides: 10. This CDR3 has 15 amino acids. The chain's CDR3 is CASSRRTGVPETQYF. The CDR3 coding sequence is TGTGCCAGCAGCCGTAGAACAGGGGTACCAGAGACCCAGTACTTC.

This clonotype has at least ten counts. The rearrangement uses TRBV15 and TRBJ2-1; 9 bases are a match to TRBD2. The CDR3 sequence is 14 residues long. Germline values: CDR1 LNHNV, CDR2 YYDKDF (reference sequence). Germline trimming cut 5 bases from V and 3 bases from J; bases unmatched to any gene: 2. The CDR3 protein is CATSLAGVYNEQFF. In DNA form, the CDR3 reads TGTGCCACCAGCTTAGCGGGGGTCTACAATGAGCAGTTCTTC.

This clonotype appeared many times. This chain uses TRBV28 with TRBJ1-3, with D possibly TRBD1 on 5 matching bases. This CDR3 region has 14 residues. Trimming removed 3 bases at V and 2 bases at J, with 8 bases between. Germline loops: CDR1 MDHEN, CDR2 SYDVKM. The CDR3 region has the DNA TGTGCCAGCAGTTTGGGGGGACCTGGAAACACCATATATTTT. It yields the protein CASSLGGPGNTIYF.

This clonotype appeared many times. This rearrangement joins TRBV10-2 to TRBJ2-7; D possibly uses TRBD1 or TRBD2 (7 bases each). CDR1 and CDR2 (germline): WSHSY, SAAADI. The V end was cut by 5 bases, the J end by 6 bases, with 11 bases between. This CDR3 comprises 12 residues. The CDR3: CASSTGEGEQYF. DNA for the CDR3: TGCGCCAGCAGTACAGGGGAGGGCGAGCAGTACTTC.